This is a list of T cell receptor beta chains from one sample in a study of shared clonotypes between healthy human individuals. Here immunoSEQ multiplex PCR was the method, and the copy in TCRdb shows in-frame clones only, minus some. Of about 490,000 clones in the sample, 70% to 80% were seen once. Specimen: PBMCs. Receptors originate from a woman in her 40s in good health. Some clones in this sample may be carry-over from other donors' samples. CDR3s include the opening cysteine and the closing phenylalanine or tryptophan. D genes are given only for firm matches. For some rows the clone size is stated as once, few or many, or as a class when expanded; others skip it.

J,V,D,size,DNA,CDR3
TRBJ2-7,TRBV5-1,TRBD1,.,TGCGCCAGCAGCCCCACAGGGGCCGCCGACTACGAGCAGTACTTC,CASSPTGAADYEQYF
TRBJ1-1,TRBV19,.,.,TGTGCCAGTAGTATGGTCGTAGGTGACACTGAAGCTTTCTTT,CASSMVVGDTEAFF
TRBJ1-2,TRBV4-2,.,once,TGTGCCAGCAGCCAAGTACATATATCGCCAACTAACTATGGCTACACCTTC,CASSQVHISPTNYGYTF
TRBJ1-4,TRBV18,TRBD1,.,TGTGCCAGCTCACCGTCCGACAGGGTAAATGAAAAACTGTTTTTT,CASSPSDRVNEKLFF
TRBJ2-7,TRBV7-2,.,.,TGTGCCAGCAGCCGCGGGTGGCTGGAGCAGTACTTC,CASSRGWLEQYF
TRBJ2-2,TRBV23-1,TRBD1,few,TGCGCCAGCAGTCAATCGAACTTGGGACAGGGCATCGGGGAGCTGTTTTTT,CASSQSNLGQGIGELFF
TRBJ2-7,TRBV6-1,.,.,TGTGCCAGCAGTGAAAGCGGCCTGGGCGAGCAGTACTTC,CASSESGLGEQYF
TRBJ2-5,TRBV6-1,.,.,TGTGCCAGCAGTGGACAGATCCAAGAGACCCAGTACTTC,CASSGQIQETQYF
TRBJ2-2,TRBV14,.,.,TGTGCCAGCAGCCCGGCCTTTGCCGGGGAGCTGTTTTTT,CASSPAFAGELFF
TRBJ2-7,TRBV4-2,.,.,TGTGCCAGCAGCTTGCAGGGCTCCTACGAGCAGTACTTC,CASSLQGSYEQYF
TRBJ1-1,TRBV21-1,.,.,TGTGCCAGCCCACAGGGGAAGGACACTGAAGCTTTCTTT,CASPQGKDTEAFF
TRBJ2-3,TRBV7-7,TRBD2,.,TGTGCTAGCAGCTTAGAAGGGACTAGCGGGAGCCCTAAGTATTTT,CASSLEGTSGSPKYF
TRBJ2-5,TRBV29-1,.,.,TGCAGCGTTGTGTCCGGAACAGAGACCCAGTACTTC,CSVVSGTETQYF
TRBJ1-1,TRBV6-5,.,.,TGTGCCAGCAGTTACTCGGGGGACATCACTGAAGCTTTCTTT,CASSYSGDITEAFF
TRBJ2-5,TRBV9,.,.,TGTGCCAGCAGCGCCGGGACGGCACAAGAGACCCAGTACTTC,CASSAGTAQETQYF
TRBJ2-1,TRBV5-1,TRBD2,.,TGCGCCAGCAGCTCCCTAGCGGGGATCAATGAGCAGTTCTTC,CASSSLAGINEQFF
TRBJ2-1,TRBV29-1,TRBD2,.,TGCAGCTCTAGGACTAGCGGGAGGGGTAATGAGCAGTTCTTC,CSSRTSGRGNEQFF
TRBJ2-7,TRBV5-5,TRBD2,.,TGTGCCAGCAGTTCTAGCGGGAGTGCTACAGAGCAGTACTTC,CASSSSGSATEQYF
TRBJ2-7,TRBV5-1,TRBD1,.,TGCGCCAGCAGCGGGACAGGGGGCCTGGGCGAGCAGTACTTC,CASSGTGGLGEQYF
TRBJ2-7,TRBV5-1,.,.,TGCGCCAGCAGCTTTTTTCCGGGAGAATCCTACGAGCAGTACTTC,CASSFFPGESYEQYF
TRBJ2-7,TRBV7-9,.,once,TGTGCCAGCAGCTTAGAAGGGGGGTCCTACGAGCAGTACTTC,CASSLEGGSYEQYF
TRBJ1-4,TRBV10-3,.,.,TGTGCCATCAGTGAGTCGCCCAGCTATAATGAAAAACTGTTTTTT,CAISESPSYNEKLFF
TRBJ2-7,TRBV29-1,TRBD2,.,TGCAGCGTTGTTGTAGCGGGAGCCTACGAGCAGTACTTC,CSVVVAGAYEQYF
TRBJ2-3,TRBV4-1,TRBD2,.,TGCGCCAGCACCCCAGCCACTGGGGGAGGGGGCACAGATACGCAGTATTTT,CASTPATGGGGTDTQYF
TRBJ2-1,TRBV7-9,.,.,TGTGCCAGCAGCTTAAGTGAGGGGGTGAATGAGCAGTTCTTC,CASSLSEGVNEQFF
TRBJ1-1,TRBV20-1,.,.,TGCAGTGCTACATCAACCGAGCTGGGTTTCTTT,CSATSTELGFF
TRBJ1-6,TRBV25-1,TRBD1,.,TGTGCCAGCAGTCGGGACAGGGGGAATTCACCCCTCCACTTT,CASSRDRGNSPLHF
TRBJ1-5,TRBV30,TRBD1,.,TGTGCCTGGACTACAGGGGGCAATCAGCCCCAGCATTTT,CAWTTGGNQPQHF
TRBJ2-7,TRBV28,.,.,TGTGCCAGCAGGGGGTCAGGGTCACCTTCCTACGAGCAGTACTTC,CASRGSGSPSYEQYF
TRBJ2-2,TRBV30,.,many,TGTGCCTGGACGAGCTGGCGCGCGGAGTCAAACACCGGGGAGCTGTTTTTT,CAWTSWRAESNTGELFF
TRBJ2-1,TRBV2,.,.,TGTGCCAGCAGTTCAGGGGCCGGTGAGCAGTTCTTC,CASSSGAGEQFF
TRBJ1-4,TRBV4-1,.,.,TGCGCCAGCAGCCAAGGGGTGGGGGGGCGGAATGAAAAACTGTTTTTT,CASSQGVGGRNEKLFF
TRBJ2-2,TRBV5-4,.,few,TGTGCCAGCAGCCCCACCCCGGACACCGGGGAGCTGTTTTTT,CASSPTPDTGELFF
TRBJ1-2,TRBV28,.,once,TGTGCCAGCAGTTTACCGGCGCAGGGCTACACCTTC,CASSLPAQGYTF
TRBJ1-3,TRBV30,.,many,TGTGCCTGGAGTCTGCAATATGGAGGAAACACCATATATTTT,CAWSLQYGGNTIYF